The rows below give T cell receptor beta chains drawn from one sample of a study of blood T cell repertoires in COVID-19. The data were produced by immunoSEQ multiplex PCR, yet TCRdb's version contains in-frame clones alone and is incomplete. The sample includes some 85,000 clones, 70% to 80% seen only once; the top ten take almost 50%. The sample comprised peripheral blood. These receptors were obtained from a human donor in a cohort sampled during active COVID-19. Each CDR3 is given with its conserved first and last residue. A D gene is named only where the DNA matches it firmly. Size values are once, few and many counts, or a class for expanded clones, and some rows have none.

J,D,size,V,CDR3,DNA
TRBJ2-5,NA,NA,TRBV7-9,CASSQGWGGRETETQYF,TGTGCCAGCAGCCAGGGGTGGGGCGGGCGAGAGACAGAGACCCAGTACTTC
TRBJ2-2,NA,once,TRBV4-3,CASSQVKGIGELFF,TGCGCCAGCAGCCAAGTGAAGGGGATCGGGGAGCTGTTTTTT
TRBJ2-5,TRBD2,NA,TRBV19,CASSMGGEGRSSQYF,TGTGCCAGTAGTATGGGGGGGGAAGGACGATCGTCCCAGTACTTC
TRBJ1-5,NA,NA,TRBV11-1,CASSLGQGENQPQHF,TGTGCCAGCAGCTTGGGGCAGGGCGAAAATCAGCCCCAGCATTTT
TRBJ1-1,TRBD1,NA,TRBV5-5,CASSLRTGGGNTEAFF,TGTGCCAGCAGCTTACGGACAGGGGGCGGGAACACTGAAGCTTTCTTT
TRBJ1-5,TRBD1,NA,TRBV25-1,CASSEGAGGIPQHF,TGTGCCAGCAGTGAAGGGGCAGGGGGCATACCCCAGCATTTT
TRBJ2-2,NA,NA,TRBV23-1,CASSQSGSRGARAGELFF,TGCGCCAGCAGTCAATCGGGGTCTCGGGGGGCGCGGGCCGGGGAGCTGTTTTTT
TRBJ1-6,TRBD1,NA,TRBV6-2/TRBV6-3,CASSGQGVPGGLHF,TGTGCCAGCAGCGGGCAGGGGGTCCCCGGGGGCCTCCACTTT
TRBJ2-7,TRBD2,NA,TRBV28,CASSLFASGSYEQYF,TGTGCCAGCAGTTTATTCGCTAGCGGGAGCTACGAGCAGTACTTC
TRBJ2-6,NA,NA,TRBV5-1,CASRDNAGANVLTF,TGCGCCAGCCGGGACAACGCTGGGGCCAACGTCCTGACTTTC
TRBJ1-6,TRBD1,few,TRBV3-1/TRBV3-2,CASSNRGYDSPLHF,TGTGCCAGCAGCAACAGGGGCTACGATTCACCCCTCCACTTT
TRBJ2-7,TRBD2,NA,TRBV30,CAWSRAGWGVSF,TGTGCCTGGAGTAGAGCGGGGTGGGGGGTAAGCTTC
TRBJ1-6,NA,NA,TRBV28,CASKARSNSPLHF,TGTGCCAGCAAAGCGAGGAGTAATTCACCCCTCCACTTT
TRBJ1-2,NA,NA,TRBV5-1,CASSLAVTPANYGYTF,TGCGCCAGCAGCTTGGCCGTGACACCAGCTAACTATGGCTACACCTTC
TRBJ1-6,NA,NA,TRBV30,CAWRVVGASSPLHF,TGTGCCTGGAGGGTAGTGGGAGCGAGCTCACCCCTCCACTTT
TRBJ1-2,NA,NA,TRBV12-3/TRBV12-4,CASSLEGGRGYTF,TGTGCCAGCAGTTTGGAGGGAGGCAGAGGCTACACCTTC